This is a list of T cell receptor beta chains from one sample in a study of T cell responses to AZD1222 COVID-19 vaccine. The repertoire was sequenced with immunoSEQ multiplex PCR; TCRdb's copy has only in-frame clones and lacks some. The sample shows roughly 93,000 clones, approximately 86% of them seen only once. The sequencing here drew on peripheral blood, taken on day 0 of AZD1222 vaccination. These receptor sequences come from an adult in good health. CDR3s include the opening cysteine and the closing phenylalanine or tryptophan. Each record gives: J gene, V gene, clone size, D gene, CDR3 protein, CDR3 DNA. The D gene is left open where the match is weak. Clone size is stated in some rows and not others, as once, few, many or a class when expanded.

>TRBJ2-3|TRBV5-4|-|TRBD2
CASSFTSGSTDTQYF
TGTGCCAGCAGCTTCACTAGCGGGAGCACAGATACGCAGTATTTT
>TRBJ2-1|TRBV9|-|-
CASGSGLYNEQFF
TGTGCCAGCGGTTCGGGGCTCTACAATGAGCAGTTCTTC
>TRBJ2-7|TRBV3-1/TRBV3-2|-|-
CASSQSTGGQSRYEQYF
TGTGCCAGCAGCCAATCCACCGGGGGGCAAAGTCGCTACGAGCAGTACTTC
>TRBJ1-1|TRBV3-1/TRBV3-2|-|-
CASSIEPTGGRSTEAFF
TGTGCCAGCAGCATCGAGCCAACCGGGGGCAGGAGCACTGAAGCTTTCTTT
>TRBJ2-3|TRBV5-1|-|TRBD1
CASSLGTGSYTDTQYF
TGCGCCAGCAGCTTGGGGACAGGGAGCTACACAGATACGCAGTATTTT
>TRBJ2-1|TRBV12-3/TRBV12-4|-|TRBD2
CASSLSGEGEQFF
TGTGCCAGCAGTTTAAGCGGGGAAGGTGAGCAGTTCTTC
>TRBJ2-1|TRBV19|-|TRBD1
CASSIRGQGAHNEQFF
TGTGCCAGTAGTATAAGGGGACAGGGGGCCCACAATGAGCAGTTCTTC
>TRBJ2-3|TRBV4-1|-|-
CASSRSQGADTQYF
TGCGCCAGCAGCCGTTCGCAGGGTGCAGATACGCAGTATTTT
>TRBJ2-3|TRBV9|-|-
CASSVAGSTDTQYF
TGTGCCAGCAGCGTAGCGGGGAGCACAGATACGCAGTATTTT
>TRBJ1-5|TRBV6-1|-|-
CASSEGEGVFFQPQHF
TGTGCCAGCAGTGAAGGAGAGGGGGTGTTCTTTCAGCCCCAGCATTTT
>TRBJ1-5|TRBV7-9|-|-
CASSLGQGSQPQHF
TGTGCCAGCAGCTTAGGGCAGGGGAGTCAGCCCCAGCATTTT
>TRBJ2-1|TRBV2|-|-
CASSKGRTAYNEQFF
TGTGCCAGCAGTAAGGGCCGAACAGCATACAATGAGCAGTTCTTC
>TRBJ1-2|TRBV6-1|-|TRBD1
CASTRQGADGYTF
TGTGCCAGCACCCGACAGGGGGCAGATGGCTACACCTTC
>TRBJ1-2|TRBV27|-|-
CASSQSGPTTSNGGYTF
TGTGCCAGCAGTCAGTCCGGTCCTACTACTTCTAACGGAGGCTACACCTTC
>TRBJ1-3|TRBV7-2|-|-
CASSLLLISGNTIYF
TGTGCCAGCAGCTTATTACTGATCTCTGGAAACACCATATATTTT
>TRBJ2-1|TRBV30|-|TRBD2
CAWSVAAGRQFF
TGTGCCTGGAGTGTGGCAGCGGGGAGGCAGTTCTTC
>TRBJ2-2|TRBV7-2|few|-
CASRVSPRGELFF
TGTGCCAGCAGGGTGTCCCCGAGAGGGGAGCTGTTTTTT
>TRBJ1-4|TRBV7-2|-|-
CASSLVRTHNEKLFF
TGTGCCAGCAGCTTAGTTAGGACCCACAATGAAAAACTGTTTTTT
>TRBJ2-7|TRBV5-6|once|TRBD1
CASSAGTGGKAFLNEQYF
TGTGCCAGCAGCGCCGGGACAGGGGGGAAAGCCTTCCTTAACGAGCAGTACTTC
>TRBJ2-1|TRBV3-1/TRBV3-2|few|TRBD2
CASMVSGTSYNEQFF
TGTGCCAGCATGGTGAGCGGGACCTCCTACAATGAGCAGTTCTTC
>TRBJ2-7|TRBV19|-|TRBD1
CASSPQDRTTYEQYF
TGTGCCAGTAGTCCACAGGACAGGACAACCTACGAGCAGTACTTC
>TRBJ1-2|TRBV7-8|-|-
CASSFKQSDGYTF
TGTGCCAGCAGCTTCAAACAGAGTGATGGCTACACCTTC
>TRBJ1-5|TRBV7-6|-|-
CASSKATDQPQHF
TGTGCCAGCAGTAAAGCGACGGATCAGCCCCAGCATTTT
>TRBJ2-1|TRBV28|-|-
CASSFHPESSYNEQFF
TGTGCCAGCAGTTTCCACCCGGAGAGCTCCTACAATGAGCAGTTCTTC
>TRBJ1-1|TRBV5-1|-|-
CASSLEVGGLSAFF
TGCGCCAGCAGCTTGGAGGTTGGGGGGCTCTCAGCTTTCTTT
>TRBJ1-1|TRBV5-1|-|TRBD1
CASSEDGQGNTEAFF
TGCGCCAGCAGCGAGGACGGACAGGGAAACACTGAAGCTTTCTTT
>TRBJ2-1|TRBV7-9|-|TRBD1
CASSLGVGTGFQNEQFF
TGTGCCAGCAGCTTAGGCGTCGGGACAGGGTTTCAGAATGAGCAGTTCTTC
>TRBJ2-6|TRBV6-4|few|-
CASSDNSGANVLTF
TGTGCCAGCAGTGACAACTCTGGGGCCAACGTCCTGACTTTC
>TRBJ1-5|TRBV2|-|-
CASSGENQPQHF
TGTGCCAGCAGTGGGGAGAATCAGCCCCAGCATTTT
>TRBJ1-5|TRBV12-3/TRBV12-4|-|-
CASSLQLNQPQHF
TGTGCCAGCAGTTTACAGCTCAATCAGCCCCAGCATTTT
>TRBJ2-5|TRBV24-1|-|-
CATSDPTDPKETQYF
TGTGCCACCAGTGACCCCACGGACCCTAAAGAGACCCAGTACTTC
>TRBJ2-1|TRBV2|-|TRBD2
CASSWTSGGDEQFF
TGTGCCAGCAGCTGGACTAGCGGGGGGGATGAGCAGTTCTTC
>TRBJ1-2|TRBV6-2/TRBV6-3|-|-
CASSPPGINYGYTF
TGTGCCAGCAGCCCCCCGGGTATCAACTATGGCTACACCTTC
>TRBJ2-5|TRBV27|-|-
CASQARRGYQETQYF
TGTGCCAGCCAAGCCCGGCGGGGCTACCAAGAGACCCAGTACTTC
>TRBJ2-3|TRBV5-4|-|TRBD2
CASSLEAGGHTDTQYF
TGTGCCAGCAGCTTGGAAGCGGGGGGCCACACAGATACGCAGTATTTT
>TRBJ2-1|TRBV7-6|-|-
CASSLVQGDNEQFF
TGTGCCAGCAGCTTAGTTCAGGGCGACAATGAGCAGTTCTTC
>TRBJ2-5|TRBV29-1|-|-
CSVDGDGETQYF
TGCAGCGTTGATGGGGATGGGGAGACCCAGTACTTC
>TRBJ1-6|TRBV21-1|-|-
CASSKGQYSPLHF
TGTGCCAGCAGCAAAGGACAGTATTCACCCCTCCACTTT
>TRBJ2-2|TRBV9|few|TRBD2
CASSVTSGNTGELFF
TGTGCCAGCAGCGTGACTAGCGGGAACACCGGGGAGCTGTTTTTT
>TRBJ1-6|TRBV3-1/TRBV3-2|-|-
CASSQDAYSPLHF
TGTGCCAGCAGCCAAGATGCGTATTCACCCCTCCACTTT
>TRBJ1-1|TRBV27|few|TRBD1
CASSTQGQGRAFF
TGTGCCAGCAGTACTCAGGGACAGGGGCGAGCTTTCTTT
>TRBJ1-1|TRBV9|once|TRBD1
CASSVDPGTGLNTEAFF
TGTGCCAGCAGCGTAGATCCAGGGACAGGGTTGAACACTGAAGCTTTCTTT
>TRBJ2-5|TRBV7-3|-|-
CASSYQAGAQETQYF
TGTGCCAGCAGCTATCAGGCCGGGGCTCAAGAGACCCAGTACTTC
>TRBJ1-5|TRBV30|-|TRBD1
CAWSTTGVLGQPQHF
TGTGCCTGGAGTACGACAGGGGTATTAGGTCAGCCCCAGCATTTT
>TRBJ1-5|TRBV3-1/TRBV3-2|-|-
CASSPWGPLDQPQHF
TGTGCCAGCAGCCCCTGGGGGCCACTTGATCAGCCCCAGCATTTT
>TRBJ2-1|TRBV2|-|-
CASSDWGPDNEQFF
TGTGCCAGCAGTGACTGGGGGCCTGACAATGAGCAGTTCTTC